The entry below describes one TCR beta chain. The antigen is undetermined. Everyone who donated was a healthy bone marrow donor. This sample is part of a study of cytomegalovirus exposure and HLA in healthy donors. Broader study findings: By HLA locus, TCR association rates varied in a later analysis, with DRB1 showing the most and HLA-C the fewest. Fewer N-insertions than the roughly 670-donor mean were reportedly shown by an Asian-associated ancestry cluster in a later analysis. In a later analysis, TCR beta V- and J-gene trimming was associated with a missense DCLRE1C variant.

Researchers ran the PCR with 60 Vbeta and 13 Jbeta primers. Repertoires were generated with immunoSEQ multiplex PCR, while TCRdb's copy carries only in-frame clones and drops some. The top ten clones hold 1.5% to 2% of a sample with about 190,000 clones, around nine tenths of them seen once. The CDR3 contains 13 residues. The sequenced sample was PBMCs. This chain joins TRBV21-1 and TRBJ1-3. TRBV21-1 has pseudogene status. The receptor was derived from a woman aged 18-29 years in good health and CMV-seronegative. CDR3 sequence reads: CASTSLSGNTIYF. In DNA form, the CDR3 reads TGTGCCAGCACAAGCCTCTCTGGAAACACCATATATTTT.